In its sample, the clone carrying this T cell receptor beta chain was seen once. Per the original methods: Researchers report that nucleated cell counts were estimated from reference gene primer amplification. Sequencing was performed with immunoSEQ multiplex PCR; in TCRdb, only in-frame clones are kept and a portion is missing. V, J and clone size are taken as reported in that table, and D and trimming were inferred from the DNA itself. The sample carries about 99,000 clones, roughly nine tenths recorded once. This sample was included in a study of blood T cell repertoires in COVID-19. Study as a whole: Italy, Spain and the United States were the sources of the convalescent and acute COVID-19 samples. The cDNA or gDNA used as material had been derived from T cells, B-cell-depleted T cells, or PBMCs.

This sequence was found in a human donor in a cohort sampled during active COVID-19. Sequenced material: peripheral blood.

The CDR3 loop is CASSSRDRRLPGANVLTF. The CDR3, as DNA: TGTGCCAGTAGTAGCCGGGACAGGAGATTACCTGGGGCCAACGTCCTGACTTTC. The gene calls are TRBV19 and TRBJ2-6; TRBD1 matches at 8 bases. Germline loops: CDR1 LNHDA, CDR2 SQIVND (reference sequence). Germline trimming cut 4 bases from V and 2 bases from J; bases unmatched to any gene: 10. The CDR3 contains 18 residues.